The T cell receptor beta chain under discussion was sequenced for a study of OX40 agonist ivuxolimab in advanced cancers. On the study more broadly: Partial responses were recorded for three patients, including one with hepatocellular carcinoma and two with cutaneous melanoma.

Regarding the study as a whole: Partial responders at 0.1-3.0 mg/kg showed near-lowest clonal expansion.

CDR1 is SGHKS, CDR2 YYEKEE, per germline (reference sequence). V shed 1 base and J shed 11 bases, with 21 bases lying between them. The length of the CDR3 is 15 residues. Concerning this clone: The antigen is not known.

Data came from immunoSEQ multiplex PCR; TCRdb stores just in-frame clones and leaves some out. In the table there are roughly 83,000 clones, roughly 83% of which are singletons. Material: CD4+ or CD8+ T cells sorted from blood, obtained in a trial of the OX40 agonist ivuxolimab. This rearrangement joins TRBV5-5 to TRBJ1-2; D not resolved. The receptor's source is an adult with an advanced solid tumor such as melanoma, head and neck, liver or kidney cancer. CDR3 amino acids: CASSLFGFSGQEYTF. For the CDR3, the DNA is TGTGCCAGCAGCTTGTTCGGTTTCTCCGGGCAGGAATACACCTTC.